The TCR beta chain under discussion was sequenced for a study of identical twins. This clonotype was recorded many times. TCRdb recomputed calls from the 5' RACE reads with MiXCR, one row per CDR3 protein. The table has approximately 700,000 distinct CDR3 sequences, roughly 6.2% seen once; the top ten hold 1.5% to 2%. The trim removed 3 bases at V and 5 bases at J, leaving 4 bases unmatched. The CDR3 covers 14 residues. Source material: naive T cells sorted from blood. The chain joins TRBV12-3 or TRBV12-4 to TRBJ2-1, with 7 bases aligning to TRBD2. The clonotype originates from a man in his late teens or twenties in good health. The CDR3 nucleotides are TGTGCCAGCAGTTTCTCGGGAGGACACAATGAGCAGTTCTTC. Its protein product is CASSFSGGHNEQFF.